This T cell receptor beta chain is from a study of OX40 agonist ivuxolimab in advanced cancers. The CDR3 contains 14 residues. Germline V gene lookup returns CDR1 SGHTA and CDR2 FQGTGA. Assay: immunoSEQ multiplex PCR; the TCRdb copy retains only in-frame clones and omits some. The data show over 65,000 clones, less than 95% seen once. For this clone: An end of the junction does not agree with germline; a read error may underlie this.

The TCR sequence derives from an adult with an advanced solid tumor such as melanoma, head and neck, liver or kidney cancer. Sample: CD4+ or CD8+ T cells sorted from blood, taken in a trial of the OX40 agonist ivuxolimab. This chain joins TRBV7-3 and TRBJ2-5; D possibly corresponds to TRBD1 (8 bases). CDR3: CASSLTGGEETQYF. Here the CDR3 DNA reads TGTGCCAGCAGCCTAACAGGGGGGGAAGAGACCCAGTACTTC. Based on the CDR3 plus reference TRBV7-3 and TRBJ2-5, the full variable domain is GAGVSQTPSNKVTEKGKYVELRCDPISGHTALYWYRQSLGQGPEFLIYFQGTGAADDSGLPNDRFFAVRPEGSVSTLKIQRTERGDSAVYLCASSLTGGEETQYFGPGTRLLVL.